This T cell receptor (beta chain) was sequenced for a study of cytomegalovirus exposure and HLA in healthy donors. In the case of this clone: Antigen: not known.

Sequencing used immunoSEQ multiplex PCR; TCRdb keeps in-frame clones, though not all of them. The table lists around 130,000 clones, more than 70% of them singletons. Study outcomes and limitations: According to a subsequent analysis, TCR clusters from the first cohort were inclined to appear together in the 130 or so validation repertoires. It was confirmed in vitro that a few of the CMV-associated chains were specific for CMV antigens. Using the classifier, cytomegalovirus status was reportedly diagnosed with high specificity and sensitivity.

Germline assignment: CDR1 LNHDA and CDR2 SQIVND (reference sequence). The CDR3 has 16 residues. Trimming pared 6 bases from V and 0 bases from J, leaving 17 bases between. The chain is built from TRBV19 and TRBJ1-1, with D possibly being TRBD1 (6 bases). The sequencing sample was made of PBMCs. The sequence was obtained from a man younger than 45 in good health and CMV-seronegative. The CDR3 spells CASRPAGQPMNTEAFF. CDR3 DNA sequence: TGTGCCAGTAGACCCGCAGGACAGCCCATGAACACTGAAGCTTTCTTT. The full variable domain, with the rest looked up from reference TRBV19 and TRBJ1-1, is DGGITQSPKYLFRKEGQNVTLSCEQNLNHDAMYWYRQDPGQGLRLIYYSQIVNDFQKGDIAEGYSVSREKKESFPLTVTSAQKNPTAFYLCASRPAGQPMNTEAFFGQGTRLTVV.